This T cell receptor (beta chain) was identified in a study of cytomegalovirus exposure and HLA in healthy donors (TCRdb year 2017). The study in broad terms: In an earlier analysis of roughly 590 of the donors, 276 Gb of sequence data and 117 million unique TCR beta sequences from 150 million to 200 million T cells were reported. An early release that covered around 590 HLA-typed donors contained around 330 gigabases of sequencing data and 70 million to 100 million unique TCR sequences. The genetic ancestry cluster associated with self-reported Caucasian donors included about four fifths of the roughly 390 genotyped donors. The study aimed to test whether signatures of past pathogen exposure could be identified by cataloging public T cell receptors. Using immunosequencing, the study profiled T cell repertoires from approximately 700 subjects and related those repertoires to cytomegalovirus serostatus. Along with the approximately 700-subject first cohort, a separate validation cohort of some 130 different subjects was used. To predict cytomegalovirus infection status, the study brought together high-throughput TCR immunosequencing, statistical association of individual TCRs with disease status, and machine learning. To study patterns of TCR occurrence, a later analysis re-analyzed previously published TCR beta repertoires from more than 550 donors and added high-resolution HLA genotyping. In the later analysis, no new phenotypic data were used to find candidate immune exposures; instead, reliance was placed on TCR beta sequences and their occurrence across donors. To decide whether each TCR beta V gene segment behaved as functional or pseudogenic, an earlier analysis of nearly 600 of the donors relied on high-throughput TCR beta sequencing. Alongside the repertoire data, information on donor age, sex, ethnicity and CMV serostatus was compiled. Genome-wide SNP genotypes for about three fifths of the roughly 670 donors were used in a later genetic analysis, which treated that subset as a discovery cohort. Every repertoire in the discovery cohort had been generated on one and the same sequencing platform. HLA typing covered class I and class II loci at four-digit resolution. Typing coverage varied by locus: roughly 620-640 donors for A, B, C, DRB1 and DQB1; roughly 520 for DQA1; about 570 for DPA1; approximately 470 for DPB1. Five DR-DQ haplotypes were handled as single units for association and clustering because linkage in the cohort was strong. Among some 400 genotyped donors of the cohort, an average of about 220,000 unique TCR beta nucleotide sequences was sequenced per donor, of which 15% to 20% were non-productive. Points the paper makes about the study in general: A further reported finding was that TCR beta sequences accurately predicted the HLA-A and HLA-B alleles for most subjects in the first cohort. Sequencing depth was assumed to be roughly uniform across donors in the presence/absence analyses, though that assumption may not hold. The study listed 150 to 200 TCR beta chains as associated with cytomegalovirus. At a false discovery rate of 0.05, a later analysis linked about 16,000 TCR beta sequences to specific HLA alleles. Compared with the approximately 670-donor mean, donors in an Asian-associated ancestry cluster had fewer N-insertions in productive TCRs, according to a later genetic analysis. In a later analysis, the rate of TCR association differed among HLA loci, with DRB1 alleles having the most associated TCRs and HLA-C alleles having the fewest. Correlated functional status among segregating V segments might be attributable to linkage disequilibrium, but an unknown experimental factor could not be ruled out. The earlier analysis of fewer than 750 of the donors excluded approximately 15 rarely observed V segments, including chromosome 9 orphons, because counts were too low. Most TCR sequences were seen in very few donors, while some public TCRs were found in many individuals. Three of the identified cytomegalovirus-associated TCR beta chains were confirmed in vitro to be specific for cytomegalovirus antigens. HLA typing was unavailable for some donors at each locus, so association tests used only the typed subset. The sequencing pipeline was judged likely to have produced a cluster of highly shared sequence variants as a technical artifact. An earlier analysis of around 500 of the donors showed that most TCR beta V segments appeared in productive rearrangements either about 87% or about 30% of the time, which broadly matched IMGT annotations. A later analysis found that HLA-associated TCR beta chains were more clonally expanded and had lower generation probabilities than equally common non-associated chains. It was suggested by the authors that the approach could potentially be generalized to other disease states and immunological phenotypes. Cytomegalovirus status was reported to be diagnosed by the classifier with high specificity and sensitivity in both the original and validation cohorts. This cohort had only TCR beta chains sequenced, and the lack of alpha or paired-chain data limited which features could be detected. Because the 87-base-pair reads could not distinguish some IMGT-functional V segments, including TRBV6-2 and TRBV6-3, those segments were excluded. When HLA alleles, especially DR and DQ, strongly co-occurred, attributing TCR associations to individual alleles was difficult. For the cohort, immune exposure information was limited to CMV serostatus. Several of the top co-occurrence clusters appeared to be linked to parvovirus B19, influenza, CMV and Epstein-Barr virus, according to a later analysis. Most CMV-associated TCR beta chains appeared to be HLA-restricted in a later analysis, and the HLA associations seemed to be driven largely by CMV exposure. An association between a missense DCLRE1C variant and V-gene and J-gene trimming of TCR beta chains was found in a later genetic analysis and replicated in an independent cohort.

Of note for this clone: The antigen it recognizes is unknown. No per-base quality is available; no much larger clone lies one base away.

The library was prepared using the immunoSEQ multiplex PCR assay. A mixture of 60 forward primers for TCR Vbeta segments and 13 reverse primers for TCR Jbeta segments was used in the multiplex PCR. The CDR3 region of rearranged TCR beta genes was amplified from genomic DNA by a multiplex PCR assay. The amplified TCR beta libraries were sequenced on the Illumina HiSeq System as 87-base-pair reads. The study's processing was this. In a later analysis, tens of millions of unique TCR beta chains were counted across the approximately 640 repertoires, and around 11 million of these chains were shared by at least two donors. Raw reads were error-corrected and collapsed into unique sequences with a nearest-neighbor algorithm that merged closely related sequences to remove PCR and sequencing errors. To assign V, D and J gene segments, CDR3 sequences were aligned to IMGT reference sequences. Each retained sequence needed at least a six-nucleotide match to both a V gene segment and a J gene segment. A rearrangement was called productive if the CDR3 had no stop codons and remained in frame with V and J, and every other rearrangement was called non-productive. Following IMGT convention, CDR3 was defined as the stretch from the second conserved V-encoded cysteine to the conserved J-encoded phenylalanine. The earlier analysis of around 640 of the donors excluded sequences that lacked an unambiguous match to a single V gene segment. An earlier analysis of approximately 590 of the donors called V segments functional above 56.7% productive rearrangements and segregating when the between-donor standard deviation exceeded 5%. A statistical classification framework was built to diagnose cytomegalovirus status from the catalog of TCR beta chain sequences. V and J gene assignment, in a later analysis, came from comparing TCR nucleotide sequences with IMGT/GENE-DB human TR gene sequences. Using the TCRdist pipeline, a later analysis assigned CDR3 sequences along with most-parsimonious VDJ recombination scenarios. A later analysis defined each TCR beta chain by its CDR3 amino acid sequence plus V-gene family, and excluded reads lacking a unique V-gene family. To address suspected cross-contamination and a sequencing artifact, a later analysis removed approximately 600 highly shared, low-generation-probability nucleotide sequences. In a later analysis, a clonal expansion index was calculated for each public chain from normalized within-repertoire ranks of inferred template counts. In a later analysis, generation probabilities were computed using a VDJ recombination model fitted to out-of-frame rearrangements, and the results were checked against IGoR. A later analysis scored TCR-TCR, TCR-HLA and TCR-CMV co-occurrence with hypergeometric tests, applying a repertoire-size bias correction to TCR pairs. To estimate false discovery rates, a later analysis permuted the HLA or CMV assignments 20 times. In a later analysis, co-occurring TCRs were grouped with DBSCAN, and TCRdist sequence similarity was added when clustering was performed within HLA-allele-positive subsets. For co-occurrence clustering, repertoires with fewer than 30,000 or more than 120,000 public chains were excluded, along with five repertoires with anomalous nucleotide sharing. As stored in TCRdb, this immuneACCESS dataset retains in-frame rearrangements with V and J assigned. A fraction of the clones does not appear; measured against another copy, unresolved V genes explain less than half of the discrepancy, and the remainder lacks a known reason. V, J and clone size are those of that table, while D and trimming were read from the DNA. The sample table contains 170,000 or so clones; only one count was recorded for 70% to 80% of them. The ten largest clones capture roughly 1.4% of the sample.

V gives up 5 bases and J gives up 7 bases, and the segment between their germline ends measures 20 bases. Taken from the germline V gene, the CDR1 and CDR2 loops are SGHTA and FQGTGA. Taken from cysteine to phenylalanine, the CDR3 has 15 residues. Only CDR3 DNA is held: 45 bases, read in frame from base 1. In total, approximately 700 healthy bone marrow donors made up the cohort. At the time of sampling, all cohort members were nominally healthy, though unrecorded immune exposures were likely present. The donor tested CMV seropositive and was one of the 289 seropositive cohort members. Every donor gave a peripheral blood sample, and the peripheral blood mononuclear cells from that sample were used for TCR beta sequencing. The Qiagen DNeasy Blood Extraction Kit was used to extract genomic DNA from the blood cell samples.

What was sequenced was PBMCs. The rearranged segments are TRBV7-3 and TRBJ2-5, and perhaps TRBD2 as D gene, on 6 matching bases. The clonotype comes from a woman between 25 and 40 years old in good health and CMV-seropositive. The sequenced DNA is TGTGCCAGCAGCCCGGGGGTCGACAGCCCCGGGACCCAGTACTTC. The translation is CASSPGVDSPGTQYF.